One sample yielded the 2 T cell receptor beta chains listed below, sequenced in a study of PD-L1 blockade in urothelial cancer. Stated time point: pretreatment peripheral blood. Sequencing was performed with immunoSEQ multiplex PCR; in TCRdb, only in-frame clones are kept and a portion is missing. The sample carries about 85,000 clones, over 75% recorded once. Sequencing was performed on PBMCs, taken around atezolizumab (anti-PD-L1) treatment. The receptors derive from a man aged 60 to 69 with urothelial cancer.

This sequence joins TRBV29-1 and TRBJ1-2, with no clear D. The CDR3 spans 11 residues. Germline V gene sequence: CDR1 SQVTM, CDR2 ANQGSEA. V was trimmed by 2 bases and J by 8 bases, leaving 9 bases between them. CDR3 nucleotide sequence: TGCAGCGTTGAACATCGCCGGGGCTACACCTTC. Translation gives CSVEHRRGYTF.

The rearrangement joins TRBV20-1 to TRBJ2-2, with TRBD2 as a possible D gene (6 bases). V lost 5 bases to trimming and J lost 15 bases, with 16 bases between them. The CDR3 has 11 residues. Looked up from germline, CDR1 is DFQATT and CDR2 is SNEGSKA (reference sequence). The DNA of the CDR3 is TGCAGTGCTCTCCGGGACTCCCTTGTGTTTTTT. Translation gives CSALRDSLVFF.